These 20 T cell receptor beta chains came from one sample sequenced in a study of CD8 T cells in ankylosing spondylitis. Points from the study as a whole: Seemingly distinctive of ankylosing spondylitis blood was a TCR beta motif formed by eight highly homologous variants.

MiXCR, run by TCRdb on the 5' RACE reads, gives a single entry per CDR3 protein. Altogether roughly 470,000 distinct CDR3 sequences are present, about 24% being singletons, with the ten largest covering roughly 0.9%. These receptors' antigens are unknown. The sample was blood, either unsorted or a sorted T cell fraction (not recorded which). Receptors were obtained from a male donor with ankylosing spondylitis.

The gene calls are TRBV5-1 and TRBJ2-3; 8 nucleotides match TRBD2. The CDR3 is 17 residues long. The V segment lost 4 bases and the J segment 2 bases; nucleotides outside the gene matches: 12. Germline CDR1 and CDR2: SGHRS and YFSETQ. CDR3 sequence: CASSPARAGAYTDTQYF. CDR3 coding DNA: TGCGCCAGCAGCCCCGCGAGAGCGGGAGCCTACACAGATACGCAGTATTTT.

This chain connects TRBV6-1 to TRBJ2-7; D is possibly TRBD1 or TRBD2 (6 bases each). Per the germline V gene, CDR1 is MNHNS and CDR2 is SASEGT. V was clipped by 6 bases and J by 4 bases, with 10 bases between them. The CDR3 spans 12 residues. CDR3 loop: CASRGGLYEQYV. The CDR3 DNA sequence: TGTGCCAGCAGAGGGGGGCTTTACGAGCAGTACGTC.

This chain links TRBV9 with TRBJ1-1, with D possibly TRBD1 on 6 matching bases. The CDR3 has 14 amino acids. Trimming pared 4 bases from V and 4 bases from J, leaving 14 bases between. Germline V CDR1 and CDR2: SGDLS, YYNGEE. DNA of the CDR3: TGTGCCAGCAGCTTTAGGGGGGGTAGCACTGAAGCTTTCTTT. Translation gives CASSFRGGSTEAFF.

This clonotype has more than one count but fewer than ten. The V call is TRBV12-3 or TRBV12-4, the J call TRBJ2-7, with 7 bases fitting TRBD1. The V segment lost 7 bases and the J segment 3 bases; nucleotides outside the gene matches: 9. The CDR3 covers 14 residues. The CDR3 reads CASMLYRDSYEQYF. The CDR3 DNA is TGTGCCAGCATGTTATACCGGGACAGCTACGAGCAGTACTTC.

This chain uses TRBV20-1 with TRBJ2-7, with a possible D match to TRBD2 (5 bases). This CDR3 spans 12 amino acids. Germline V gives CDR1 DFQATT, CDR2 SNEGSKA (reference sequence). Trimming removed 3 bases from V and 3 bases from J, with 9 bases in between. DNA for the CDR3: TGCAGTGCTAGCAGGAGCGGCTACGAGCAGTACGTC. Translated: CSASRSGYEQYV.

The chain has TRBV5-1 and TRBJ2-2, with D tentatively TRBD1 (5 bases). Between the trimmed V and J ends, which lost 4 bases and 3 bases, there was a span of 13 bases. The CDR3 spans 15 residues. The germline CDR1 and CDR2 sequences are SGHRS and YFSETQ. CDR3 protein: CASSLRGDHTGELFF. CDR3 nucleotides: TGCGCCAGCAGCCTAAGGGGCGATCACACCGGGGAGCTGTTTTTT.

The rearrangement joins TRBV20-1 to TRBJ2-1, with a tentative D call TRBD2 (5 bases). CDR1 is DFQATT and CDR2 is SNEGSKA in the germline V gene (reference sequence). This CDR3 spans 17 amino acids. Trimming pared 0 bases from V and 3 bases from J, leaving 18 bases between. The CDR3 reads CSARDPRGGGRYNEQFF. DNA for the CDR3: TGCAGTGCTAGAGATCCAAGAGGCGGAGGACGCTACAATGAGCAGTTCTTC.

This clonotype was detected only a few times. The rearrangement joins TRBV12-3 or TRBV12-4 to TRBJ2-7, with D tentatively TRBD1 or TRBD2 (5 bases each). The CDR3 has 15 amino acids. Trimming left V 6 bases short and J 5 bases short, with 20 bases between. CDR3 sequence reads: CASSPGVGPTDEQYF. The CDR3 nucleotides read TGTGCCAGCAGCCCCGGTGTGGGACCTACCGACGAGCAGTACTTC.

The rearrangement joins TRBV3-1 to TRBJ2-1; D uncertain. Germline lookup yields CDR1 LGHDT and CDR2 YNNKEL (reference sequence). This CDR3 has 15 amino acids. V was cut by 1 base and J by 5 bases, with 12 bases left in between. The CDR3 region is CASSQGRRLNNEQFF. The CDR3 bases are TGTGCCAGCAGCCAAGGGCGGCGGCTAAACAATGAGCAGTTCTTC.

This clonotype appeared a few times. The chain uses TRBV5-1 and TRBJ2-1; 8 bases fit TRBD2. J gave up 5 bases and V 2 bases, and 9 bases lay outside the gene matches. CDR1 SGHRS and CDR2 YFSETQ come from the germline V gene. The CDR3 extends over 16 amino acids. CDR3 sequence reads: CASSFPSSGRDNEQFF. In DNA, the CDR3 is TGCGCCAGCAGCTTCCCGAGCAGCGGGAGAGACAATGAGCAGTTCTTC.

This clonotype was detected a few times. The chain combines TRBV5-1 with TRBJ2-5, with a possible D match to TRBD1 (5 bases). CDR1 is SGHRS, CDR2 YFSETQ, per germline. This CDR3 region has 16 residues. V was cut by 0 bases and J by 2 bases, with 14 bases left in between. The CDR3 protein is CASSLVETWTQETQYF. The CDR3 DNA reads TGCGCCAGCAGCTTGGTTGAGACCTGGACACAAGAGACCCAGTACTTC.

This clonotype was counted ten times or more. V usage is TRBV4-1 and J usage is TRBJ2-1; 13 bases map to TRBD2. With 2 bases clipped from V and 5 bases from J, the junction kept 3 bases outside the gene matches. This CDR3 contains 16 residues. The germline V gene encodes CDR1 MGHRA and CDR2 YSYEKL. The CDR3 protein is CASSQPGLAGDNEQFF. In DNA form, the CDR3 reads TGCGCCAGCAGCCAACCTGGACTAGCGGGAGACAATGAGCAGTTCTTC.

This clonotype was seen a handful of times. The rearrangement joins TRBV15 to TRBJ2-1, with 8 bases identical to TRBD2. V trimming: 3 bases; J trimming: 1 base; junction bases outside the gene matches: 11. The CDR3 length is 18 residues. Germline loops: CDR1 LNHNV, CDR2 YYDKDF (reference sequence). CDR3 amino acids: CATSSGVTSDRSYNEQFF. Written as DNA, the CDR3 is TGTGCCACCAGCAGTGGGGTGACTAGCGATCGGTCCTACAATGAGCAGTTCTTC. Supplemented by reference TRBV15 and TRBJ2-1, the full variable domain reads DAMVIQNPRYQVTQFGKPVTLSCSQTLNHNVMYWYQQKSSQAPKLLFHYYDKDFNNEADTPDNFQSRRPNTSFCFLDIRSPGLGDTAMYLCATSSGVTSDRSYNEQFFGPGTRLTVL.

Only a few counts were recorded for this clonotype. The chain joins TRBV5-1 to TRBJ2-5; D is unresolved. The CDR3 spans 14 residues. The V and J ends lost 0 bases and 7 bases respectively, with 13 bases between them. Germline CDR1 SGHRS, CDR2 YFSETQ. The CDR3 region has the DNA TGCGCCAGCAGCTTGGAAGGCAGCCCTGGGACCCAGTACTTC. Its translation: CASSLEGSPGTQYF.

The chain recombines TRBV14 with TRBJ1-5, with D unclear. With 4 bases removed from V and 4 bases from J, the gap between germline ends came to 8 bases. Germline V gene sequence: CDR1 SGHDN, CDR2 FVKESK. This CDR3 has 13 amino acids. This CDR3 reads CASSLSRNQPQHF. For the CDR3, the DNA is TGTGCCAGCAGCCTCTCGAGAAATCAGCCCCAGCATTTT.

This clonotype was observed a handful of times. Here the CDR3 reads CASSPPGQRNTEAFF. In nucleotides, the CDR3 is TGTGCCAGCAGTCCCCCGGGACAGAGAAACACTGAAGCTTTCTTT. The chain uses TRBV27 and TRBJ1-1; TRBD1 aligns across 7 bases. V shed 5 bases, J shed 2 bases, and the junction held 8 bases outside the gene matches. The CDR3 loop spans 15 amino acids. The V gene's germline CDR1 is MNHEY and CDR2 SMNVEV (reference sequence).

The gene calls are TRBV7-6 and TRBJ1-1; perhaps TRBD1 as D (5 bases). The CDR3 runs 13 residues. V was pared by 5 bases and J by 3 bases, with 10 bases between. The germline gives CDR1 SGHVS, CDR2 FNYEAQ. CDR3 in amino acids: CASSLQADTEAFF. The CDR3 DNA reads as TGTGCCAGCAGCCTACAGGCTGACACTGAAGCTTTCTTT.

The V gene is TRBV5-1, the J gene TRBJ2-3, with 12 bases that match TRBD1. CDR1 and CDR2 from the germline V gene are SGHRS and YFSETQ. The V and J ends lost 3 bases and 8 bases, in that order; junction bases with no gene match: 7. This CDR3 is 15 amino acids long. The CDR3 spells CASSSPGTGGVTQYF. The CDR3 DNA reads as TGCGCCAGCAGCTCCCCCGGGACAGGGGGCGTTACGCAGTATTTT.

The V gene is TRBV6-1, the J gene TRBJ2-2; 7 nucleotides line up with TRBD1. Trimming at V came to 5 bases and at J to 1 base, leaving 4 bases not matched to a gene. This CDR3 is 15 amino acids long. Germline V gene lookup returns CDR1 MNHNS and CDR2 SASEGT. CDR3 sequence: CASSQWTGNTGELFF. CDR3 sequence (DNA): TGTGCCAGCAGTCAATGGACAGGGAACACCGGGGAGCTGTTTTTT.

The rearrangement links TRBV20-1 to TRBJ2-7, with 11 bases identical to TRBD1. The trim removed 4 bases at V and 6 bases at J, leaving 5 bases unmatched. Germline CDR1 DFQATT, CDR2 SNEGSKA (reference sequence). The CDR3 has 13 residues. The CDR3 spells CSAIRTGGREQYF. As DNA, the CDR3 is TGCAGTGCTATCAGGACAGGGGGCCGCGAGCAGTACTTC.